The 19 T cell receptor beta chains below were found in one sample sequenced in a study of cytomegalovirus exposure and HLA in healthy donors (dated by TCRdb to between 2016 and 2019). The library came from the immunoSEQ multiplex PCR assay. The multiplex PCR relied on a mix of 60 forward primers for TCR Vbeta segments and 13 reverse primers for TCR Jbeta segments. TCRdb obtained this table from immuneACCESS and retained in-frame rearrangements with V and J assigned. These tables miss some clones; where compared with another copy, unresolved V genes account for less than half of the shortfall, and the remainder is unexplained. The table for this sample shows about 140,000 clones. Around 2.2% of the sample is taken by the ten largest. The sequenced sample consisted of PBMCs. The origin of the receptors is a woman in her late teens or twenties in good health and CMV-seronegative.

The chain combines TRBV9 with TRBJ2-3; a weak D match, TRBD2 (7 bases). V was pared by 4 bases and J by 2 bases, with 17 bases between. CDR1 is SGDLS, CDR2 YYNGEE, per germline. This CDR3 is 16 amino acids long. The DNA of the CDR3 is TGTGCCAGCAGCCCCAGAGGGGGGGAGTACACAGATACGCAGTATTTT. It encodes CASSPRGGEYTDTQYF.

This sequence joins TRBV9 and TRBJ2-2; 10 bases align to TRBD2. Trimming removed 7 bases from V and 3 bases from J; junction bases left unmatched: 12. The CDR3 has 17 residues. Germline CDR1 reads SGDLS; CDR2 reads YYNGEE. The chain's CDR3 is CASLGEREGLDTGELFF. The CDR3, as DNA: TGTGCCAGCCTGGGGGAGCGGGAGGGCCTCGACACCGGGGAGCTGTTTTTT.

J is TRBJ2-1 and V is TRBV6-1; 12 nucleotides line up with TRBD2. The CDR3 consists of 15 residues. Germline lookup yields CDR1 MNHNS and CDR2 SASEGT. After removal of 6 bases from V and 4 bases from J, the junction contained 4 bases not matched to a gene. The chain's CDR3 is CASRAGTSGYNEQFF. Written as DNA, the CDR3 is TGTGCCAGCAGGGCCGGGACTAGCGGGTACAATGAGCAGTTCTTC.

The chain couples TRBV7-8 to TRBJ2-2; the D is unclear. The CDR3 is 17 amino acids. The germline V and J ends were trimmed by 2 bases and 0 bases, with 13 bases remaining between them. Germline-derived CDR1 and CDR2 are SGHVS and FQNEAQ. The CDR3 loop is CASSLSPAPPNTGELFF. The CDR3 DNA reads TGTGCCAGCAGCTTATCCCCAGCGCCTCCGAACACCGGGGAGCTGTTTTTT. The full variable domain, rest sourced from reference TRBV7-8 and TRBJ2-2, is GAGVSQSPRYKVAKRGQDVALRCDPISGHVSLFWYQQALGQGPEFLTYFQNEAQLDKSGLPSDRFFAERPEGSVSTLKIQRTQQEDSAVYLCASSLSPAPPNTGELFFGEGSRLTVL.

The chain combines TRBV25-1 with TRBJ2-7; TRBD2 matches 7 bases. The CDR3 is 15 amino acids. CDR1 and CDR2 from the germline V gene are MGHDK and SYGVNS. J lost 7 bases, V lost 8 bases, and 17 bases had no gene match. In DNA form, the CDR3 reads TGTGCCAGCCCCACGGGGCAGGGAGGGGAATGGGAGCAGTACGTC. This codes for CASPTGQGGEWEQYV.

The rearrangement joins TRBV6-1 to TRBJ1-2; 10 bases fit TRBD1. V gave up 3 bases and J gave up 4 bases; unmatched junction bases: 5. This CDR3 spans 15 amino acids. Germline values: CDR1 MNHNS, CDR2 SASEGT. The CDR3 region has the DNA TGTGCCAGCAGTGATACCGGGACAGGGGTCTATGGCTACACCTTC. It yields the protein CASSDTGTGVYGYTF.

This chain joins TRBV9 and TRBJ2-4; TRBD2 might be the D (5 bases). The CDR3 runs 13 residues. V was cut by 3 bases and J by 7 bases, with 11 bases left in between. Germline V lookup: CDR1 SGDLS, CDR2 YYNGEE. The chain's CDR3 is CASSAGSPNIQYF. The CDR3 nucleotides are TGTGCCAGCAGCGCGGGATCTCCGAACATTCAGTACTTC.

The rearrangement joins TRBV21-1 to TRBJ1-4; the table names TRBD1, a call not compared with the DNA. TRBV21-1 constitutes a pseudogene. The CDR3 is 14 amino acids. As DNA, the CDR3 is TGTGCCAGCAGCAAAGGAGACACTGATGAAAAACTGTTTTTT. It encodes CASSKGDTDEKLFF.

With regard to this clone: The junction shows a germline mismatch at one end, possibly a read error. The V call is TRBV19, the J call TRBJ2-1, with TRBD2 as a possible D gene (7 bases). CDR3 length: 14 residues. The V gene's germline CDR1 is LNHDA and CDR2 SQIVND (reference sequence). CDR3 DNA: TGTGCCAGTACTATAGGGGGAGGGGGCAATGAGCAGTTCTTC. Translated: CASTIGGGGNEQFF.

With regard to this clone: One junction end disagrees with the germline gene, perhaps due to a read error. V usage is TRBV6-1 and J usage is TRBJ2-3; 7 bases are shared with TRBD1. The CDR3 sequence is 16 residues long. The V gene's germline CDR1 is MNHNS and CDR2 SASEGT. The CDR3 loop is CASSEETGKGTDTQYF. The CDR3 nucleotides read TGTGCCAGCAGCGAAGAGACAGGGAAAGGCACAGATACGCAGTATTTT.

The chain has TRBV11-2 and TRBJ2-5; D gene uncertain. The end of the DNA fits TRBJ2-7 better, so the J call may be wrong. Per the germline V gene, CDR1 is SGHAT and CDR2 is FQNNGV. The length of the CDR3 is 13 residues. CDR3 amino acids: CASSLSGGHEQYF. The DNA of the CDR3 is TGTGCCAGCAGCTTATCGGGCGGACACGAGCAGTACTTC.

The chain combines TRBV27 with TRBJ2-5; tentative D call: TRBD2 (6 bases). The J call may be in error: the DNA end matches TRBJ2-7 better. CDR1 MNHEY and CDR2 SMNVEV come from the germline V gene (reference sequence). The CDR3 runs to 13 residues. The CDR3 DNA reads as TGTGCCAGCAGTTTTGTGCGGGGCTACGAGCAGTACTTC. Protein: CASSFVRGYEQYF.

This chain connects TRBV7-9 to TRBJ1-1, with unresolved D. The V gene lost 5 bases and the J gene lost 0 bases, with 7 bases spanning the gap. The CDR3 runs 13 residues. Germline V gives CDR1 SEHNR, CDR2 FQNEAQ (reference sequence). The CDR3 coding sequence is TGTGCCAGCAGCCAACGAGTGAACACTGAAGCTTTCTTT. This codes for CASSQRVNTEAFF.

The J gene is TRBJ2-3, the V gene TRBV10-3, with TRBD2 identical over 11 bases. In germline, CDR1 is ENHRY, CDR2 SYGVKD. V was pared by 10 bases and J by 7 bases, with 16 bases of the junction left unmatched. The CDR3 has 16 amino acids. The CDR3 sequence: CATSGASSGRGNTQYF. The CDR3 nucleotides are TGTGCCACCTCGGGAGCTAGTAGCGGGAGGGGGAATACGCAGTATTTT.

The chain has TRBV6-6 and TRBJ2-1; D might be TRBD1 (5 bases). Germline V lookup: CDR1 MNHNY, CDR2 SVGAGI (reference sequence). The length of the CDR3 is 15 residues. V lost 3 bases and J 5 bases, leaving 14 bases between the germline ends. CDR3 amino acids: CASSYFPGMNNEQFF. The CDR3 DNA reads as TGTGCCAGCAGTTATTTTCCAGGGATGAACAATGAGCAGTTCTTC.

J is TRBJ1-2 and V is TRBV5-1; D call uncertain. V was pared by 0 bases and J by 8 bases, with 11 bases between. Germline V lookup: CDR1 SGHRS, CDR2 YFSETQ. CDR3 length: 13 amino acids. The CDR3 is CASSLASRSGYTF. CDR3 coding DNA: TGCGCCAGCAGCTTGGCCTCGCGAAGCGGCTACACCTTC.

The rearrangement links TRBV6-5 to TRBJ1-5, with D unresolved. The length of the CDR3 is 14 residues. V shed 2 bases and J shed 1 base, with 6 bases lying between them. Germline CDR1 and CDR2: MNHEY and SVGAGI. The CDR3 region has the DNA TGTGCCAGCAGTTACGCCGCGAGCAATCAGCCCCAGCATTTT. It encodes CASSYAASNQPQHF.

The CDR3 DNA follows: TGTGCCAGCAGCTTAGATCTATCAGGGGGACTCCAGGATGAGCAGTTCTTC. Protein product: CASSLDLSGGLQDEQFF. The chain carries TRBV11-3 and TRBJ2-1; D possibly corresponds to TRBD1 (7 bases). V dropped 0 bases and J dropped 8 bases, with 20 bases sitting between them. The CDR3 has 17 amino acids. Germline V gene data show CDR1 as SGHNT and CDR2 as YENEEA. Complete variable domain (other parts from reference TRBV11-3 and TRBJ2-1): EAGVVQSPRYKIIEKKQPVAFWCNPISGHNTLYWYLQNLGQGPELLIRYENEEAVDDSQLPKDRFSAERLKGVDSTLKIQPAELGDSAVYLCASSLDLSGGLQDEQFFGPGTRLTVL.

The chain joins TRBV30 to TRBJ2-5; maybe TRBD2 (5 bases). CDR1 is GTSNPN, CDR2 SVGIG, per germline (reference sequence). V lost 1 base and J 3 bases, leaving 9 bases between the germline ends. This CDR3 contains 13 residues. The CDR3 loop is CAWSEGLKETQYF. CDR3 in DNA: TGTGCCTGGAGTGAAGGACTGAAAGAGACCCAGTACTTC.